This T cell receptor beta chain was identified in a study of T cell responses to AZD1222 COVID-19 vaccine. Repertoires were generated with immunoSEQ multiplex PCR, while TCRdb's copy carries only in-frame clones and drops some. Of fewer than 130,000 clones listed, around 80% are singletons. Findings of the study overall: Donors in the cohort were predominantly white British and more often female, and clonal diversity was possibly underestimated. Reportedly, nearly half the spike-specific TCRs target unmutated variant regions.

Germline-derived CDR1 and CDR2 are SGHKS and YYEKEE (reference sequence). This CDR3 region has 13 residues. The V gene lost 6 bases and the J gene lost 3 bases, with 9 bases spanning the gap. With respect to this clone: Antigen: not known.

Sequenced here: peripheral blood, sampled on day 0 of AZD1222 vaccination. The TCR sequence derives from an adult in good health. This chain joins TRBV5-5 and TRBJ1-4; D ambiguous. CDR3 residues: CASTILPNEKLFF. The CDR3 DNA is TGTGCCAGCACCATTCTCCCTAATGAAAAACTGTTTTTT.